This T cell receptor beta chain was documented in a study of T cells in localized non-small cell lung cancer. Findings and caveats of the study: Of the tissues analyzed, uninvolved adjacent lung showed maximal T cell clonality, greater than tumor. Heterogeneity remains possible, as sequencing covered one tumor region only. With higher T cell density in blood came longer overall survival. Researchers found a median around 58 of the top 100 tumor clones in adjacent lung.

Produced via immunoSEQ multiplex PCR; TCRdb's table is partial and in-frame only. The sample lists 20,000 to 30,000 clones, over 70% occurring once. With respect to this clone: What it recognizes is unknown.

Germline V lookup: CDR1 MNHEY, CDR2 SMNVEV (reference sequence). The CDR3 length is 14 residues. V lost 6 bases to trimming and J lost 7 bases, with 18 bases between them. Specimen: peripheral blood, collected before any cancer treatment. V usage is TRBV27 and J usage is TRBJ1-1; a weak D match, TRBD1 (5 bases). The clonotype was recovered from a man between 40 and 69 years old with stage III squamous cell lung carcinoma. For the CDR3, the DNA is TGTGCCAGCAGCTCTAGTTTGGCAGGGATTGAAGCTTTCTTT. It codes for CASSSSLAGIEAFF.